One sample yielded the 20 T cell receptor beta chains listed below, sequenced in a study of long-term antiretroviral therapy in people with HIV. The libraries were made with immunoSEQ v3.0 at survey level. TCRdb's copy holds only in-frame clones and misses some; the assay was immunoSEQ multiplex PCR. This sample has about 30,000 clones, with around 95% found just once. The specimen was unsorted PBMCs, collected 5.3 years after starting antiretroviral therapy. Receptors originate from a man aged 50-60 years with HIV.

The rearrangement joins TRBV29-1 to TRBJ1-4; TRBD1 agrees at 8 bases. The trim removed 5 bases at V and 6 bases at J, leaving 17 bases unmatched. The CDR3 spans 17 residues. The germline gives CDR1 SQVTM, CDR2 ANQGSEA. For the CDR3, the DNA is TGCAGCGTTTCTACTATCGGGACAGGACCGAGGGATGAAAAACTGTTTTTT. Translated: CSVSTIGTGPRDEKLFF. The full variable domain, in which reference TRBV29-1 and TRBJ1-4 provide the parts outside the CDR3, is SAVISQKPSRDICQRGTSLTIQCQVDSQVTMMFWYRQQPGQSLTLIATANQGSEATYESGFVIDKFPISRPNLTFSTLTVSNMSPEDSSIYLCSVSTIGTGPRDEKLFFGSGTQLSVL.

The rearrangement links TRBV5-1 to TRBJ2-3; the D is unclear. The CDR3 extends over 14 amino acids. Germline V gene data show CDR1 as SGHRS and CDR2 as YFSETQ. V was shortened by 6 bases and J by 2 bases, with 13 bases between the two germline ends. The chain's CDR3 is CASTSYTHTDTQYF. CDR3 bases: TGCGCCAGCACCTCGTACACACACACAGATACGCAGTATTTT.

This chain links TRBV5-5 with TRBJ1-5; TRBD1 is a possible D gene (5 bases). This CDR3 comprises 14 residues. The germline V gene encodes CDR1 SGHKS and CDR2 YYEKEE (reference sequence). With 4 bases removed from V and 3 bases from J, the gap between germline ends came to 11 bases. The CDR3 sequence: CASSLGGVNQPQHF. CDR3 bases: TGTGCCAGCAGCCTGGGAGGGGTCAATCAGCCCCAGCATTTT.

V is TRBV27 and J is TRBJ1-5; TRBD1 matches 7 bases. In germline, CDR1 is MNHEY, CDR2 SMNVEV (reference sequence). CDR3 length equals 16 residues. Trimming took 6 bases from V and 3 from J; bases not matched to a gene: 11. The CDR3 coding sequence is TGTGCCAGCAGCCCCGGGACAGAGGGCTTCAATCAGCCCCAGCATTTT. This encodes CASSPGTEGFNQPQHF.

This chain joins TRBV7-2 and TRBJ2-7; no clear D gene. Germline V gene sequence: CDR1 SGHTA, CDR2 FQGNSA. The CDR3 runs 12 residues. The germline V and J ends were trimmed by 3 bases and 5 bases, with 8 bases remaining between them. Here the CDR3 DNA reads TGTGCCAGCAGCTTTTGGGCGAACGAGCAGTACTTC. Amino acid sequence: CASSFWANEQYF.

This clone was counted only a few times. The chain links TRBV5-1 to TRBJ2-3; perhaps TRBD2 as D (6 bases). CDR3 length: 15 amino acids. V lost 0 bases, J lost 5 bases, and 13 bases lay in between. The germline V gene has CDR1 SGHRS and CDR2 YFSETQ. DNA of the CDR3: TGCGCCAGCAGCTTGGAGTCGGGGGAGCTAGATACGCAGTATTTT. This encodes CASSLESGELDTQYF. Supplemented by reference TRBV5-1 and TRBJ2-3, the full variable domain reads KAGVTQTPRYLIKTRGQQVTLSCSPISGHRSVSWYQQTPGQGLQFLFEYFSETQRNKGNFPGRFSGRQFSNSRSEMNVSTLELGDSALYLCASSLESGELDTQYFGPGTRLTVL.

The V gene is TRBV4-3, the J gene TRBJ2-2; 7 bases map to TRBD1. With V trimmed by 1 base and J by 5 bases, 10 bases remained unmatched. CDR3 length: 17 residues. Germline V gene sequence: CDR1 LGHNA, CDR2 YSLEER. As DNA, the CDR3 is TGCGCCAGCAGCCAAGTCGCGACAAGGGGGCGTACCGGGGAGCTGTTTTTT. Protein sequence: CASSQVATRGRTGELFF.

The chain is built from TRBV19 and TRBJ1-5; TRBD1 might be the D (5 bases). V lost 7 bases to trimming and J lost 2 bases, with 12 bases between them. The CDR3 has 14 residues. Germline V lookup: CDR1 LNHDA, CDR2 SQIVND (reference sequence). CDR3 in DNA: TGTGCCAGTAACGGGGACGGCCGCAATCAGCCCCAGCATTTT. It specifies CASNGDGRNQPQHF.

This sequence joins TRBV5-1 and TRBJ2-1, with TRBD2 matching 9 bases. The V gene end was trimmed by 1 base and the J gene end by 8 bases; junction bases not matched to a gene: 4. Germline-derived CDR1 and CDR2 are SGHRS and YFSETQ. The CDR3 sequence is 14 residues long. CDR3 in DNA: TGCGCCAGCAGCTTGACGGCGGGGGGGGATGAGCAGTTCTTC. Translation: CASSLTAGGDEQFF.

This sequence joins TRBV6-5 and TRBJ2-7; 9 nucleotides line up with TRBD1. The CDR3 runs to 15 residues. After removal of 3 bases from V and 5 bases from J, the junction contained 8 bases not matched to a gene. CDR1 MNHEY and CDR2 SVGAGI come from the germline V gene. Here the CDR3 reads CASSYRGQGVNEQYF. DNA for the CDR3: TGTGCCAGCAGTTATAGGGGACAGGGAGTAAACGAGCAGTACTTC.

DNA of the CDR3: TGTGCCTTAGGGACTAGCGGGGTCTACGAGCAGTACTTC. This sequence encodes CALGTSGVYEQYF. The gene calls are TRBV30 and TRBJ2-7, with 13 bases that match TRBD2. After removal of 7 bases from V and 3 bases from J, the junction contained 3 bases not matched to a gene. The germline gives CDR1 GTSNPN, CDR2 SVGIG (reference sequence). This CDR3 is built from 13 residues.

This chain joins TRBV27 and TRBJ1-6; D may be TRBD1 (6 bases). The CDR3 is made up of 16 amino acids. CDR1 MNHEY and CDR2 SMNVEV come from the germline V gene (reference sequence). The germline V and J ends were trimmed by 6 bases and 7 bases, with 19 bases remaining between them. The CDR3 spells CASSTLPAGANSPLHF. DNA of the CDR3: TGTGCCAGCAGCACGTTACCCGCAGGGGCGAATTCACCCCTCCACTTT.

This chain connects TRBV4-3 to TRBJ2-3; 7 nucleotides match TRBD1. V trimming: 0 bases; J trimming: 2 bases; junction bases outside the gene matches: 5. The CDR3 runs to 16 residues. Germline assignment: CDR1 LGHNA and CDR2 YSLEER. In DNA form, the CDR3 reads TGCGCCAGCAGCCAAGATTGGCAGGGGGTCACAGATACGCAGTATTTT. Its protein is CASSQDWQGVTDTQYF.

The chain combines TRBV20-1 with TRBJ1-4; D remains ambiguous. This CDR3 is 11 amino acids long. CDR1 is DFQATT, CDR2 SNEGSKA, per germline (reference sequence). V was shortened by 6 bases and J by 13 bases, with 15 bases between the two germline ends. The CDR3 reads CSAAHPQALFF. The CDR3 coding sequence is TGCAGTGCCGCACATCCTCAGGCACTGTTTTTT.

This CDR3 is CASKVSGASTDTQYF. CDR3 DNA: TGTGCCAGCAAGGTTAGCGGGGCTAGCACAGATACGCAGTATTTT. The chain uses TRBV9 and TRBJ2-3, with 8 bases matching TRBD2. Looked up from germline, CDR1 is SGDLS and CDR2 is YYNGEE. The CDR3 loop spans 15 amino acids. The V gene end was trimmed by 6 bases and the J gene end by 0 bases; junction bases not matched to a gene: 6.

The genes are TRBV6-7 and TRBJ2-4, with D possibly being TRBD2 (5 bases). TRBV6-7 is an ORF; its function is uncertain. The V end was cut by 2 bases, the J end by 1 base, with 18 bases between. This CDR3 comprises 18 residues. Here the CDR3 DNA reads TGTGCCAGCAGTTACGAGGGAAGGGTCATCGGGGCCAAAAACATTCAGTACTTC. This gives the protein CASSYEGRVIGAKNIQYF.

This clone was recorded once. V and J are TRBV27 and TRBJ1-4; D possibly corresponds to TRBD1 (6 bases). Trimming took 0 bases from V and 5 from J, leaving 10 bases between them. Per germline, CDR1 MNHEY and CDR2 SMNVEV (reference sequence). CDR3 length equals 15 residues. CDR3 DNA sequence: TGTGCCAGCAGTTTATCTGGACAGCAAAATGAAAAACTGTTTTTT. Translation: CASSLSGQQNEKLFF.

This chain links TRBV19 with TRBJ2-1, with D possibly being TRBD1 or TRBD2 (5 bases each). Trimming took off 6 bases at V and 2 bases at J, with 20 bases between the two ends. Germline V CDR1 and CDR2: LNHDA, SQIVND (reference sequence). The CDR3 has 17 amino acids. The CDR3 loop is CASSQRPPGPTYNEQFF. The DNA for the CDR3 is TGTGCCAGTAGCCAAAGACCCCCGGGACCGACCTACAATGAGCAGTTCTTC. The full variable domain, completed using reference TRBV19 and TRBJ2-1, is DGGITQSPKYLFRKEGQNVTLSCEQNLNHDAMYWYRQDPGQGLRLIYYSQIVNDFQKGDIAEGYSVSREKKESFPLTVTSAQKNPTAFYLCASSQRPPGPTYNEQFFGPGTRLTVL.

The chain recombines TRBV6-4 with TRBJ1-4; the match to TRBD1 covers 9 bases. J gave up 2 bases and V 2 bases, and 12 bases lay outside the gene matches. Germline lookup yields CDR1 MRHNA and CDR2 SNTAGT. The length of the CDR3 is 19 residues. The CDR3 region is CASSDPGRDRVCTNEKLFF. Written as DNA, the CDR3 is TGTGCCAGCAGTGACCCGGGGAGGGACAGGGTATGTACTAATGAAAAACTGTTTTTT.

The J gene is TRBJ2-3, the V gene TRBV9; TRBD2 might be the D (5 bases). The germline V gene has CDR1 SGDLS and CDR2 YYNGEE. The CDR3 extends over 14 amino acids. The germline V and J ends were trimmed by 0 bases and 2 bases, with 7 bases remaining between them. Written as DNA, the CDR3 is TGTGCCAGCAGCGTAGACGGGGACACAGATACGCAGTATTTT. Translation: CASSVDGDTDTQYF.